What follows are 7 T cell receptor beta chains derived from one specimen sequenced in a study of Ad26.COV2.S vaccination and SARS-CoV-2 variants. Treatment in this sample: around 19 received Ad26.COV2.S at low or high dose, single or two shots; roughly five received placebo; per-sample allocation not given. Sampling was done on day 63 after the first vaccine or placebo injection. Only in-frame clones appear in the TCRdb table, and some are missing; sequencing was by immunoSEQ multiplex PCR. This table holds more than 300,000 clones, around 84% found once. Source: peripheral blood, taken in a trial of Ad26.COV2.S vaccine versus placebo. Every receptor here comes from a person aged 18-65 years who received the Ad26.COV2.S COVID-19 vaccine or a placebo.

With regard to this clone: Additional DNA sequences in this sample encode the identical CDR3. V is TRBV5-1 and J is TRBJ1-1; D gene uncertain. The CDR3 consists of 15 residues. Germline V gene sequence: CDR1 SGHRS, CDR2 YFSETQ. V was cut by 0 bases and J by 2 bases, with 11 bases left in between. The CDR3 DNA reads as TGCGCCAGCAGCTTGGGGGGAACAGCTAACACTGAAGCTTTCTTT. Encoded protein: CASSLGGTANTEAFF.

This chain joins TRBV7-2 and TRBJ2-4; perhaps TRBD2 as D (6 bases). Per the germline V gene, CDR1 is SGHTA and CDR2 is FQGNSA. V lost 6 bases and J 9 bases, leaving 18 bases between the germline ends. The CDR3 loop spans 14 amino acids. In DNA, the CDR3 is TGTGCCAGCAGTTCAGGTCGGGGGTACAGCATTCAGTACTTC. It codes for CASSSGRGYSIQYF.

Only one count was recorded for this clone. CDR3 nucleotides: TGTGCCAGCAGCCAAGTAGGGCAGGGCGCGGACTATGGCTACACCTTC. Protein sequence: CASSQVGQGADYGYTF. The chain is built from TRBV4-2 and TRBJ1-2; TRBD1 is a possible D gene (5 bases). From germline, CDR1 is LGHNA and CDR2 YNFKEQ. Trimming stripped 1 base from V and 3 bases from J, with 15 bases between. The CDR3 consists of 16 residues.

J is TRBJ1-1 and V is TRBV2; the D is unclear. The germline CDR1 and CDR2 sequences are SNHLY and FYNNEI. Trimming cost V 3 bases and J 3 bases, with 8 bases left between them. The CDR3 covers 13 residues. CDR3 DNA: TGTGCCAGCAGTGATTCCAGATACACTGAAGCTTTCTTT. This codes for CASSDSRYTEAFF.

The chain links TRBV4-1 to TRBJ2-1; D perhaps matches TRBD1 (6 bases). The CDR3 covers 14 residues. Trimming removed 4 bases at V and 16 bases at J, with 23 bases between. From germline, CDR1 is MGHRA and CDR2 YSYEKL. This chain's CDR3 is CASSLNRVTGNEFF. CDR3 bases: TGCGCCAGCAGCCTTAACAGGGTCACGGGCAATGAATTCTTC.

The V and J genes are TRBV5-4 and TRBJ1-2, with 10 bases that match TRBD1. V shed 4 bases and J 5 bases; nucleotides not matched to a gene: 8. This CDR3 has 15 residues. CDR1 and CDR2 from the germline V gene are SGHNT and YYREEE (reference sequence). The CDR3 sequence: CASSDRDRGWYGYTF. The CDR3 region has the DNA TGTGCCAGCAGCGACCGGGACAGGGGTTGGTATGGCTACACCTTC. Based on the CDR3 plus reference TRBV5-4 and TRBJ1-2, the full variable domain is ETGVTQSPTHLIKTRGQQVTLRCSSQSGHNTVSWYQQALGQGPQFIFQYYREEENGRGNFPPRFSGLQFPNYSSELNVNALELDDSALYLCASSDRDRGWYGYTFGSGTRLTVV.

V usage is TRBV7-9 and J usage is TRBJ2-1; 14 nucleotides agree with TRBD2. Germline V CDR1 and CDR2: SEHNR, FQNEAQ (reference sequence). V shed 5 bases and J 4 bases; nucleotides not matched to a gene: 7. The length of the CDR3 is 17 residues. The CDR3 is CASSVGTSGGIYNEQFF. The CDR3 nucleotides are TGTGCCAGCAGCGTAGGGACTAGCGGGGGTATATACAATGAGCAGTTCTTC.